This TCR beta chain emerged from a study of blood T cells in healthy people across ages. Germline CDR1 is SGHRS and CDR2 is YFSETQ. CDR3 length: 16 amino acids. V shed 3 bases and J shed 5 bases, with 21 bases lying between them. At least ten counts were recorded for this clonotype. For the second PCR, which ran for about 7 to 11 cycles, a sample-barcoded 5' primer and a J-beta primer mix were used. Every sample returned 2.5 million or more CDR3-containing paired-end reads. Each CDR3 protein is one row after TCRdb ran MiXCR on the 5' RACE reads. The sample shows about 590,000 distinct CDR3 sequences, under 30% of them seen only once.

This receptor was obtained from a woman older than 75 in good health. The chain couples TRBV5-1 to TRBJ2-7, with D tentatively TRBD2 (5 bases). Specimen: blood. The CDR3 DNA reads TGCGCCAGCAGCTACGGACCTAGCACTAGGGAAGACGAGCAGTACTTC. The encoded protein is CASSYGPSTREDEQYF.